These 7 T cell receptor beta chains originate from one sample sequenced in a study of blood T cell repertoires in COVID-19. This table comes from immunoSEQ multiplex PCR, and its TCRdb copy is limited to in-frame clones, with some not included. This table holds around 250,000 clones, 70% to 90% found once. Material for sequencing was PBMCs or T cells enriched from blood (not recorded which). These TCRs come from a woman aged 45 to 65 who had recovered from COVID-19.

The V gene is TRBV3-1 (or the pseudogene TRBV3-2), the J gene TRBJ1-1; D may be TRBD1 (5 bases). V was pared by 0 bases and J by 5 bases, with 16 bases between. Germline values: CDR1 LGHDT, CDR2 YNNKEL (reference sequence). The CDR3 runs to 16 residues. The CDR3 DNA reads as TGTGCCAGCAGCCAAGAATGGGGGAAGGGAGGAACTGAAGCTTTCTTT. This codes for CASSQEWGKGGTEAFF.

To note about this clone: The sample carries other DNA sequences with the same CDR3. The chain recombines TRBV5-4 with TRBJ1-2, with D perhaps TRBD1 (5 bases). The germline V gene encodes CDR1 SGHNT and CDR2 YYREEE (reference sequence). The CDR3 spans 13 residues. The V end lost 4 bases, the J end lost 2 bases, and 9 bases lay between the germline ends. The CDR3 loop is CASSADSNYGYTF. CDR3 DNA sequence: TGTGCCAGCAGCGCCGACAGCAACTATGGCTACACCTTC.

This chain connects TRBV7-3 to TRBJ2-2, with TRBD2 identical over 7 bases. Germline assignment: CDR1 SGHTA and CDR2 FQGTGA. V lost 2 bases to trimming and J lost 0 bases; unmatched junction nucleotides: 3. The length of the CDR3 is 16 residues. The CDR3: CASSLQAGANTGELFF. CDR3 sequence (DNA): TGTGCCAGCAGCTTACAGGCGGGAGCGAACACCGGGGAGCTGTTTTTT.

The genes are TRBV4-3 and TRBJ1-2, with D possibly being TRBD1 (6 bases). The CDR3 extends over 13 amino acids. Trimming pared 2 bases from V and 10 bases from J, leaving 14 bases between. The germline V gene encodes CDR1 LGHNA and CDR2 YSLEER. As DNA, the CDR3 is TGCGCCAGCAGCCAACAATCAGGGGCCTACTACACCTTC. This gives the protein CASSQQSGAYYTF.

The rearrangement joins TRBV24-1 to TRBJ2-2; D unclear. V lost 4 bases to trimming and J lost 5 bases, with 7 bases between them. The CDR3 is 13 amino acids. Germline loops: CDR1 KGHDR, CDR2 SFDVKD. The CDR3 is CATSEFSTGELFF. DNA for the CDR3: TGTGCCACCAGTGAGTTCTCGACCGGGGAGCTGTTTTTT.

The rearrangement links TRBV7-8 to TRBJ1-2; the D gene is possibly TRBD1 (6 bases). V was shortened by 5 bases and J by 4 bases, with 17 bases between the two germline ends. There are 15 residues in the CDR3. The germline V gene has CDR1 SGHVS and CDR2 FQNEAQ. CDR3 coding DNA: TGTGCCAGCAGCACTTCTTCACAGGGTATCTATGGCTACACCTTC. Its translation is CASSTSSQGIYGYTF. The variable domain in full, completed from reference TRBV7-8 and TRBJ1-2, reads GAGVSQSPRYKVAKRGQDVALRCDPISGHVSLFWYQQALGQGPEFLTYFQNEAQLDKSGLPSDRFFAERPEGSVSTLKIQRTQQEDSAVYLCASSTSSQGIYGYTFGSGTRLTVV.

The chain joins TRBV18 to TRBJ2-1; a possible D gene is TRBD2 (6 bases). Germline V gene data show CDR1 as KGHSH and CDR2 as LQKENI. Trimming stripped 0 bases from V and 0 bases from J, with 6 bases between. The CDR3 loop spans 15 amino acids. The CDR3 nucleotides are TGTGCCAGCTCACCACCGACTAGCTCCTACAATGAGCAGTTCTTC. Translating gives CASSPPTSSYNEQFF.